These T cell receptor beta chains were read from a single sample in a study of blood T cell repertoires in COVID-19. The repertoire was sequenced with immunoSEQ multiplex PCR; TCRdb's copy has only in-frame clones and lacks some. The repertoire holds approximately 170,000 clones, with about 90% as singletons. The sequencing sample was made of PBMCs or T cells enriched from blood (not recorded which). These receptors were obtained from a woman aged 18-30 years who had recovered from COVID-19. CDR3s include the opening cysteine and the closing phenylalanine or tryptophan. The order of the fields is V gene, clone size, D gene, J gene, CDR3 DNA, CDR3 protein. A D gene is named only where the DNA matches it firmly. Some rows mark clone size as missing; the rest say once, few, many or name a class of expanded clone.

TRBV30	-	-	TRBJ1-2	TGTGCCGGGGACTCGGGGGGTAGGGGGATCTATGGCTACACCTTC	CAGDSGGRGIYGYTF
TRBV25-1	-	-	TRBJ2-1	TGTGCCAGCACAGGGGTCTACAACAATGAGCAGTTCTTC	CASTGVYNNEQFF
TRBV27	-	-	TRBJ2-7	TGTGCCAGCAGTTTAACAGGAGCCTACGAGCAGTACTTC	CASSLTGAYEQYF
TRBV30	-	-	TRBJ1-2	TGTGCCTGGGCCCCGGAGGCCTTCTATGGCTACACCTTC	CAWAPEAFYGYTF
TRBV7-9	-	-	TRBJ1-1	TGTGCCAGCAGCTTGACGACAGAGAACACTGAAGCTTTCTTT	CASSLTTENTEAFF
TRBV18	-	TRBD1	TRBJ1-2	TGTGCCAGCTCACACCAGACAGGGAGCTATCATGGCTACACCTTC	CASSHQTGSYHGYTF
TRBV6-5	few	-	TRBJ2-2	TGTGCCAGCAGGGAGGGACAGTACACCGGGGAGCTGTTTTTT	CASREGQYTGELFF
TRBV30	-	-	TRBJ2-5	TGTGCCGTGGGGGGATGGGTAGAGACCCAGTACTTC	CAVGGWVETQYF
TRBV18	-	TRBD2	TRBJ2-1	TGTGCCATCGACGTGACTAGCGGGAGAAATGGTTACAATGAGCAGTTCTTC	CAIDVTSGRNGYNEQFF
TRBV19	-	-	TRBJ2-7	TGTGCCAGTAGTATCCACCTGACAGGAATCATCTACGAGCAGTACTTC	CASSIHLTGIIYEQYF
TRBV4-1	few	-	TRBJ2-1	TGCGCCAGCAGCCAAGAACCAGTCTCCTACAATGAGCAGTTCTTC	CASSQEPVSYNEQFF
TRBV6-5	-	TRBD2	TRBJ2-7	TGTGCCAGCAGTTTTGCCGGGGGGGACGAGCAGTACTTC	CASSFAGGDEQYF
TRBV2	-	TRBD2	TRBJ2-5	TGTGCCAGCAGTGTGCGACTAGCTGTTGAAGAGACCCAGTACTTC	CASSVRLAVEETQYF
TRBV6-1	-	-	TRBJ2-4	TGTGCCAGCAGTGAAGCTGGGGGGACGGGCCTAATTGAGACCAAAAACATTCAGTACTTC	CASSEAGGTGLIETKNIQYF
TRBV10-3	-	TRBD1	TRBJ1-3	TGTGCCATCAGTGACCTGACAGGGTCTGGAAACACCATATATTTT	CAISDLTGSGNTIYF
TRBV7-2	-	TRBD1	TRBJ1-2	TGTGCCAGCAGCCCGCCCCGACAGGGAGGTGGCTACACCTTC	CASSPPRQGGGYTF
TRBV6-5	once	-	TRBJ1-1	TGTGCCAGCAGTTACTCGATATCCGGGTACACTGAAGCTTTCTTT	CASSYSISGYTEAFF
TRBV24-1	-	TRBD2	TRBJ2-1	TGTGCCACCAGTGACCCCGGGACTAGCGGGGGCCACACCTACAATGAGCAGTTCTTC	CATSDPGTSGGHTYNEQFF
TRBV3-1/TRBV3-2	-	TRBD1	TRBJ1-4	TGTGCCAGCAGCCCCAGGACAGGGGTTGGGGAAAAACTGTTTTTT	CASSPRTGVGEKLFF
TRBV28	-	TRBD2	TRBJ2-2	TGTGCCAGCAGTTTTAGGGCTAGCGGAGATACGAACACCGGGGAGCTGTTTTTT	CASSFRASGDTNTGELFF
TRBV9	few	TRBD1	TRBJ1-1	TGTGCCAGCAGCGAACAGGGGGCAGGAACTGAAGCTTTCTTT	CASSEQGAGTEAFF
TRBV7-8	-	-	TRBJ1-1	TGTGCCAGCAGACCTTTCGTCGGGTCTAGCACTGAAGCTTTCTTT	CASRPFVGSSTEAFF
TRBV10-1	-	-	TRBJ2-7	TGCGCCAGCAGTGATTCACGGAGGTCCTACGAGCAGTACTTC	CASSDSRRSYEQYF
TRBV7-2	-	-	TRBJ2-1	TGTGCCAGCAGCTTAGAAGGGGCCCCCTACAATGAGCAGTTCTTC	CASSLEGAPYNEQFF
TRBV19	-	-	TRBJ1-1	TGTGCCACCCGATCGACACTTGAAGCTTTCTTT	CATRSTLEAFF
TRBV19	-	-	TRBJ1-2	TGTGCCAGTAGTGCGGACACCCCCCTAGGATTGGGCTACACCTTC	CASSADTPLGLGYTF
TRBV27	-	TRBD1	TRBJ1-4	TGTGCCAGCAGTACCCCGGGACAGGAAAAACTGTTTTTT	CASSTPGQEKLFF
TRBV2	-	TRBD2	TRBJ2-7	TGTGCCAGCACTCCTAGCGGGATCTCCTACGAGCAGTACTTC	CASTPSGISYEQYF
TRBV4-3	-	TRBD2	TRBJ2-7	TGCGCCAGCAGCCAACAAATCTCCGGGACTACCTCCTACGAGCAGTACTTC	CASSQQISGTTSYEQYF